The sequence of this T cell receptor (beta chain) was determined in a study of cytomegalovirus exposure and HLA in healthy donors. This CDR3 comprises 15 residues. Germline CDR1 and CDR2: MDHEN and SYDVKM. The trim removed 5 bases at V and 2 bases at J, leaving 6 bases unmatched. Assay used: immunoSEQ multiplex PCR; TCRdb lists only in-frame clones, some missing. The sample has 90,000 or so clones, around 84% seen once. Input material: PBMCs. This TCR derives from a man aged 18 to 35 in good health and CMV-seropositive. This chain links TRBV28 with TRBJ2-1; 7 bases are shared with TRBD1. CDR3 in DNA: TGTGCCAGCAGTCCGGGGACAGCTACCTACAATGAGCAGTTCTTC. It translates to CASSPGTATYNEQFF. The full variable domain, with the rest looked up from reference TRBV28 and TRBJ2-1, is DVKVTQSSRYLVKRTGEKVFLECVQDMDHENMFWYRQDPGLGLRLIYFSYDVKMKEKGDIPEGYSVSREKKERFSLILESASTNQTSMYLCASSPGTATYNEQFFGPGTRLTVL.